This TCR beta chain was recovered during a study of shared clonotypes between healthy human individuals. Study-wide results and caveats: Researchers found naive subsets generally carried larger estimated richness than memory subsets.

This clone was seen a few times. Its antigen is still unknown. Using immunoSEQ multiplex PCR, the repertoire was profiled, and TCRdb retains in-frame clones only, with some absent. The data show 950,000 to 1,100,000 clones, with around 74% seen just once and 1.2% to 1.5% held by the top ten. The sequencing input was memory CD4+ T cells sorted from blood. Regarding subset: CD45RA-negative fraction. The source is a man aged 18 to 29 in good health.

DNA of the CDR3: TGTGCCTGGGGGACAGGGCTTAAGGGCTACACCTTC. Protein product: CAWGTGLKGYTF. This chain uses TRBV30 with TRBJ1-2; the match to TRBD1 covers 9 bases. There are 12 residues in the CDR3. The germline CDR1 and CDR2 sequences are GTSNPN and SVGIG (reference sequence). V trimming: 5 bases; J trimming: 8 bases; junction bases outside the gene matches: 6.